This T cell receptor (beta chain) was found in a study of blood T cell repertoires in COVID-19. Overall study context: The United States, Italy and Spain provided the acute and convalescent COVID-19 samples. PBMCs, B-cell-depleted T cells, or T cells provided the cDNA or gDNA that made up the material.

The CDR3 is made up of 15 amino acids. Trimming removed 7 bases at V and 4 bases at J, with 19 bases between. Original analysis: Nucleated cell counts were estimated from reference gene primer amplification. Clones were read by immunoSEQ multiplex PCR, and TCRdb kept only the in-frame ones, dropping some. From that table come the V and J calls and clone size; the DNA was used to work out D and trimming. Of about 110,000 clones in the sample, around 83% were seen once. The V call is TRBV23-1, the J call TRBJ1-2; D remains ambiguous. TRBV23-1 is an ORF for which the function is uncertain. The clonotype originates from a woman aged 65 to 85 with acute or convalescent COVID-19. The sample consisted of peripheral blood. The CDR3 nucleotides read TGCGCCAGCAACCAAAGGAGGCGGGCCCGCTATGGCTACACCTTC. Amino acid sequence: CASNQRRRARYGYTF.